This T cell receptor beta chain was captured by sequencing in a study of cytomegalovirus exposure and HLA in healthy donors (dated by TCRdb to 2015 to 2018). Regarding the research as a whole: An earlier analysis of around 600 of the donors reported roughly 300 Gb of sequence data and 117 million unique TCR beta sequences from 150 million to 200 million T cells. Of the 398 genotyped donors, approximately 82% fell in the genetic ancestry cluster associated with self-reported Caucasian donors. Besides the first cohort of more than 650 subjects, a separate validation cohort made up of roughly 130 different subjects was used. In a later genetic analysis, genome-wide SNP genotypes for about 65% of the roughly 700 donors were used, and that subset was treated as a discovery cohort. An early release covering roughly 640 HLA-typed donors comprised about 300 gigabases of sequencing data and around 86 million unique TCR sequences. To predict cytomegalovirus infection status, the study combined high-throughput TCR immunosequencing, statistical association of individual TCRs with disease status, and machine learning. Every repertoire in the discovery cohort had been generated on one and the same sequencing platform. HLA typing included class I and class II loci at four-digit resolution. Typing coverage differed by locus: A, B, C, DRB1 and DQB1 were typed in roughly 620-630 donors, DQA1 in about 550, DPA1 in approximately 600, and DPB1 in 472. In the later analysis, no new phenotypic data were used to find candidate immune exposures; instead, reliance was placed on TCR beta sequences and their occurrence across donors. A later analysis re-examined previously published TCR beta repertoires from just over 650 donors and added high-resolution HLA genotyping to investigate patterns of TCR occurrence. An earlier analysis of some 500 of the donors used high-throughput TCR beta sequencing to judge whether each TCR beta V gene segment behaved as functional or pseudogenic. The study aimed to test whether signatures of past pathogen exposure could be identified by cataloging public T cell receptors. A few DR-DQ haplotypes were handled as single units for association and clustering because linkage in the cohort was strong. Alongside the repertoire data, information on donor age, sex, ethnicity and CMV serostatus was compiled. On average, 235,054 unique TCR beta nucleotide sequences were sequenced per donor among 300 to 500 genotyped donors of the cohort, with 15% to 20% of those sequences being non-productive. The study used immunosequencing to profile the T cell repertoires of hundreds of subjects and linked those repertoires to cytomegalovirus serostatus.

As encoded in the germline V gene, CDR1 is SGHRS while CDR2 is YFSETQ. Deletion took 3 bases off V and 8 bases off J, with a span of 11 bases between the germline ends. The CDR3 goes from the cysteine to the phenylalanine over 12 residues. This entry keeps only the CDR3 DNA: 36 bases, framed from base 1. Regarding this clone: Its specific antigen is unknown. No clone much larger than this one lies a single base away; base qualities are absent.

Study-wide findings and limitations: Only TCR beta chains were sequenced in this cohort, and the absence of alpha or paired-chain data limited detectable features. According to a later analysis, parvovirus B19, influenza, CMV and Epstein-Barr virus appeared linked to several top co-occurrence clusters. Most CMV-associated TCR beta chains appeared to be HLA-restricted in a later analysis, and the HLA associations seemed to be driven largely by CMV exposure. In a later analysis, 16,951 TCR beta sequences were associated with specific HLA alleles at a false discovery rate of 0.05. A further reported finding was that TCR beta sequences accurately predicted the HLA-A and HLA-B alleles for most subjects in the first cohort. Presence/absence analyses assumed roughly uniform sequencing depth across donors, an assumption that may not hold. Compared with equally common non-associated chains, HLA-associated TCR beta chains in a later analysis were more clonally expanded and had lower generation probabilities. The study listed 164 TCR beta chains as associated with cytomegalovirus. When HLA alleles, especially DR and DQ, strongly co-occurred, TCR associations were difficult to assign to individual alleles. Linkage disequilibrium might explain the correlated functional status among segregating V segments, but an unknown experimental factor could not be excluded. Because some donors lacked HLA typing at each locus, the association tests relied only on the typed subset. It was suggested by the authors that the approach could potentially be generalized to other disease states and immunological phenotypes. In a later genetic analysis, a missense DCLRE1C variant was associated with V-gene and J-gene trimming of TCR beta chains, and the association was replicated in an independent cohort. Because counts were too low, fewer than 20 rarely observed V segments, including chromosome 9 orphons, were excluded from the earlier analysis of fewer than 650 of the donors. A few of the identified cytomegalovirus-associated TCR beta chains were confirmed in vitro to be specific for cytomegalovirus antigens. A cluster of highly shared sequence variants was judged likely to represent a technical artifact of the sequencing pipeline. Some IMGT-functional V segments, including TRBV6-2 and TRBV6-3, could not be distinguished by the 87-base-pair reads and were therefore excluded. Cytomegalovirus status was reported to be diagnosed by the classifier with high specificity and sensitivity in both the original and validation cohorts. In an earlier analysis of about 600 of the donors, most TCR beta V segments appeared in productive rearrangements about 87% or about 30% of the time, broadly matching IMGT annotations. Most TCR sequences were observed very rarely across donors, whereas some public TCRs were present in many individuals. Compared with the approximately 600-donor mean, donors in an Asian-associated ancestry cluster had fewer N-insertions in productive TCRs, according to a later genetic analysis. The only immune exposure information available for the cohort was CMV serostatus. According to a later analysis, TCR association rates differed among HLA loci, with DRB1 alleles showing the most associated TCRs and HLA-C alleles showing the fewest.

The library came from the immunoSEQ multiplex PCR assay. For the multiplex PCR, a mixture combining 60 forward primers for TCR Vbeta segments and 13 reverse primers for TCR Jbeta segments was used. The CDR3 region of rearranged TCR beta genes was amplified from genomic DNA with a multiplex PCR assay. The Illumina HiSeq System was used to sequence the amplified TCR beta libraries as 87-base-pair reads. The paper's data handling went like this. In a later analysis, around 80 million unique TCR beta chains were counted across the approximately 640 repertoires, and around 10 million of these chains were shared by at least two donors. Raw reads were error-corrected and collapsed into unique sequences with a nearest-neighbor algorithm that merged closely related sequences to remove PCR and sequencing errors. To assign V, D and J gene segments, CDR3 sequences were aligned to IMGT reference sequences. For a sequence to be retained, a match of at least six nucleotides to both a V gene segment and a J gene segment was required. A rearrangement was called productive if the CDR3 had no stop codons and remained in frame with V and J, and every other rearrangement was called non-productive. Following IMGT convention, CDR3 was defined as the stretch from the second conserved V-encoded cysteine up to the conserved J-encoded phenylalanine. In an earlier analysis of around 600 of the donors, sequences lacking an unambiguous match to a single V gene segment were excluded. An earlier analysis of 587 of the donors called V segments functional above 56.7% productive rearrangements and segregating when the between-donor standard deviation exceeded 5%. A statistical classification framework was developed to diagnose cytomegalovirus status using the catalog of TCR beta chain sequences. V and J gene assignment, in a later analysis, came from comparing TCR nucleotide sequences with IMGT/GENE-DB human TR gene sequences. A later analysis assigned CDR3 sequences and most-parsimonious VDJ recombination scenarios with the TCRdist pipeline. A later analysis defined each TCR beta chain by its CDR3 amino acid sequence plus V-gene family, and excluded reads lacking a unique V-gene family. In a later analysis, around 650 highly shared, low-generation-probability nucleotide sequences were removed to address suspected cross-contamination and a sequencing artifact. For each public chain, a later analysis derived a clonal expansion index from normalized ranks of inferred template counts within each repertoire. Generation probabilities in a later analysis came from a VDJ recombination model fitted to out-of-frame rearrangements, and those results were checked against IGoR. Hypergeometric tests were used in a later analysis to score TCR-TCR, TCR-HLA and TCR-CMV co-occurrence, with a repertoire-size bias correction applied to the TCR pairs. To estimate false discovery rates, a later analysis permuted the HLA or CMV assignments 20 times. A later analysis grouped co-occurring TCRs with DBSCAN, adding TCRdist sequence similarity when clustering within HLA-allele-positive subsets. For co-occurrence clustering, repertoires with fewer than 30,000 or more than 120,000 public chains were excluded, along with roughly 5 repertoires with anomalous nucleotide sharing. What TCRdb holds here is the immuneACCESS table cut down to in-frame rearrangements. Part of the clones is not present; checked against another copy, under half of the missing clones reflect an unresolved V gene, and the others are unexplained. The DNA gave D and trimming, while V, J and clone size come from that table. The sample records around 170,000 clones, about 82% of which are singletons. Under 2% of the sample is held by the ten biggest clonotypes.

In total, approximately 610 healthy bone marrow donors made up the cohort. At the time of sampling, all cohort members were nominally healthy, though unrecorded immune exposures were likely present. The donor tested CMV seronegative and was one of the 352 seronegative cohort members. A peripheral blood sample was collected from each donor, and TCR beta sequencing was performed on peripheral blood mononuclear cells. The Qiagen DNeasy Blood Extraction Kit was used to extract genomic DNA from the blood cell samples. This sequence was found in a man between 18 and 35 years old in good health and CMV-seronegative. Sequenced: PBMCs. The chain links TRBV5-1 with TRBJ1-1; the D gene remains uncertain. The CDR3 sequence is CASSSETPEAFF. At the DNA level, the sequence is TGCGCCAGCAGCTCCGAAACACCCGAAGCTTTCTTT.